One and the same sample provided the 27 T cell receptor beta chains below, sequenced in a study of OX40 agonist ivuxolimab in advanced cancers. TCRdb's table, derived via immunoSEQ multiplex PCR, lists solely in-frame clones and lacks some. The data hold some 150,000 clones, with roughly 91% observed a single time. Sequencing was performed on CD4+ or CD8+ T cells sorted from blood, taken in a trial of the OX40 agonist ivuxolimab. The receptor set was obtained from an adult with an advanced solid tumor such as melanoma, head and neck, liver or kidney cancer.

In regard to this clone: A junction end diverges from the germline sequence, so it may reflect a read error. V is TRBV9 and J is TRBJ2-7; 14 bases align to TRBD2. The V gene's germline CDR1 is SGDLS and CDR2 YYNGEE. This CDR3 has 17 amino acids. CDR3 DNA: TGTGTCAGCAGCAAAGGTGGACTAGCGGGAGGACCCTACGAGCAGTACTTC. This gives the protein CVSSKGGLAGGPYEQYF. Drawing the rest from reference TRBV9 and TRBJ2-7, the complete variable domain is DSGVTQTPKHLITATGQRVTLRCSPRSGDLSVYWYQQSLDQGLQFLIQYYNGEERAKGNILERFSAQQFPDLHSELNLSSLELGDSALYFCVSSKGGLAGGPYEQYFGPGTRLTVT.

The V gene is TRBV18, the J gene TRBJ2-3; no definite D call. The V gene's germline CDR1 is KGHSH and CDR2 LQKENI. This CDR3 has 15 amino acids. Deletions cut 0 bases from V and 2 bases from J, with 9 bases between. Here the CDR3 DNA reads TGTGCCAGCTCACCACCATCACTCGACACAGATACGCAGTATTTT. It translates to CASSPPSLDTDTQYF.

The CDR3 DNA follows: TGCGCCAGCAGCCAAGATCCGGTTCTTACGCAGTATTTT. It yields the protein CASSQDPVLTQYF. V is TRBV4-3 and J is TRBJ2-3; no clear D. V gave up 0 bases and J gave up 8 bases, with 9 bases separating them. Germline V gives CDR1 LGHNA, CDR2 YSLEER. This CDR3 has 13 amino acids.

The chain is built from TRBV18 and TRBJ2-2, with D maybe TRBD1 (5 bases). CDR1 KGHSH and CDR2 LQKENI come from the germline V gene. The CDR3 is 14 residues long. Trimming stripped 3 bases from V and 4 bases from J, with 9 bases between. The CDR3 is CASSPETVTGELFF. The CDR3 nucleotides are TGTGCCAGCTCACCTGAGACAGTCACCGGGGAGCTGTTTTTT.

The chain couples TRBV10-2 to TRBJ1-2; D is perhaps TRBD1 (5 bases). CDR3 length equals 14 residues. Germline loops: CDR1 WSHSY, CDR2 SAAADI. V gave up 6 bases and J gave up 2 bases, with 13 bases separating them. The CDR3 coding sequence is TGCGCCAGCAGGTCAGGGAAATACAACTATGGCTACACCTTC. Translation: CASRSGKYNYGYTF.

This clone was picked up a small number of times. The chain employs TRBV9 and TRBJ1-2; 7 bases line up with TRBD1. From germline, CDR1 is SGDLS and CDR2 YYNGEE. V trimming: 4 bases; J trimming: 0 bases; junction bases outside the gene matches: 6. The CDR3 is 15 residues long. The CDR3 bases are TGTGCCAGCAGCCCGGGACAGACAGCTAACTATGGCTACACCTTC. Its translation: CASSPGQTANYGYTF. The whole variable domain, filled in from reference TRBV9 and TRBJ1-2, reads DSGVTQTPKHLITATGQRVTLRCSPRSGDLSVYWYQQSLDQGLQFLIQYYNGEERAKGNILERFSAQQFPDLHSELNLSSLELGDSALYFCASSPGQTANYGYTFGSGTRLTVV.

The CDR3 protein is CASSYGGRAVADTQYF. In DNA form, the CDR3 reads TGTGCCAGCAGTTACGGCGGGAGGGCCGTTGCAGATACGCAGTATTTT. The genes are TRBV6-6 and TRBJ2-3; 9 bases are a match to TRBD2. The CDR3 loop spans 16 amino acids. Germline V lookup: CDR1 MNHNY, CDR2 SVGAGI (reference sequence). The ends lost 2 bases at V and 4 bases at J; junction bases unmatched: 7.

The chain combines TRBV2 with TRBJ2-3; no definite D call. V was cut by 3 bases and J by 4 bases, with 2 bases left in between. The CDR3 loop spans 11 amino acids. CDR1 is SNHLY, CDR2 FYNNEI, per germline. CDR3 loop: CASSEADTQYF. The DNA of the CDR3 is TGTGCCAGCAGTGAGGCAGATACGCAGTATTTT.

The chain couples TRBV2 to TRBJ1-1; D is uncertain. The V gene's germline CDR1 is SNHLY and CDR2 FYNNEI. V dropped 1 base and J dropped 6 bases, with 15 bases sitting between them. This CDR3 is built from 15 residues. As DNA, the CDR3 is TGTGCCAGCAGTGAAGGGAGGAGGGTTGACCCTGAAGCTTTCTTT. Amino acids: CASSEGRRVDPEAFF.

The V gene is TRBV29-1, the J gene TRBJ2-3; TRBD2 agrees at 7 bases. The CDR3 has 14 amino acids. Germline V gene sequence: CDR1 SQVTM, CDR2 ANQGSEA. Trimming took 4 bases from V and 4 from J; bases not matched to a gene: 8. The CDR3 loop is CSVVWGGDSDTQYF. CDR3 bases: TGCAGCGTTGTTTGGGGGGGGGATTCAGATACGCAGTATTTT.

V is TRBV5-1 and J is TRBJ2-7; 14 bases are a match to TRBD2. There are 15 residues in the CDR3. Germline CDR1 reads SGHRS; CDR2 reads YFSETQ. With 4 bases clipped from V and 0 bases from J, the junction kept 0 bases outside the gene matches. The CDR3 loop reads CASSGTSGSSYEQYF. The CDR3 nucleotides are TGCGCCAGCAGCGGGACTAGCGGGAGCTCCTACGAGCAGTACTTC.

This rearrangement joins TRBV6-5 to TRBJ2-7; maybe TRBD2 (6 bases). V gave up 4 bases and J gave up 5 bases, with 12 bases separating them. Germline lookup yields CDR1 MNHEY and CDR2 SVGAGI. The CDR3 has 13 residues. The CDR3 DNA reads TGTGCCAGCAGTTCACCTGGAGGGAACGAGCAGTACTTC. It yields the protein CASSSPGGNEQYF.

This chain links TRBV7-2 with TRBJ2-1; maybe TRBD1 (5 bases). From germline, CDR1 is SGHTA and CDR2 FQGNSA. The CDR3 runs to 14 residues. V was pared by 1 base and J by 6 bases, with 10 bases between. As DNA, the CDR3 is TGTGCCAGCAGCTTAGGGCTAGGGGCCAATGAGCAGTTCTTC. The encoded protein is CASSLGLGANEQFF.

This chain links TRBV28 with TRBJ2-5; 8 bases fit TRBD1. Germline trimming cut 8 bases from V and 11 bases from J; bases unmatched to any gene: 16. The germline CDR1 and CDR2 sequences are MDHEN and SYDVKM. This CDR3 has 14 residues. In DNA, the CDR3 is TGTGCCAGCCAGGGGGCGGGAAAACCTTGGGAGCAGTACTTC. Its translation is CASQGAGKPWEQYF.

The chain has TRBV27 and TRBJ1-1; possibly TRBD1 for D (6 bases). Germline loops: CDR1 MNHEY, CDR2 SMNVEV (reference sequence). This CDR3 is built from 15 residues. V was cut by 0 bases and J by 5 bases, with 13 bases left in between. DNA of the CDR3: TGTGCCAGCAGTTTATCGACGGGGGGCAGGACTGAAGCTTTCTTT. This gives the protein CASSLSTGGRTEAFF.

J is TRBJ2-7 and V is TRBV18, with 7 bases that match TRBD1. Per the germline V gene, CDR1 is KGHSH and CDR2 is LQKENI. This CDR3 is 14 amino acids long. Trimming at V came to 0 bases and at J to 7 bases, leaving 6 bases not matched to a gene. CDR3 loop: CASSPPAGGEEQYF. DNA of the CDR3: TGTGCCAGCTCACCACCGGCAGGGGGAGAAGAGCAGTACTTC.

This chain uses TRBV7-8 with TRBJ1-5; 8 bases map to TRBD1. The CDR3 contains 16 residues. The junction had 7 bases not matched to a gene; V was cut back by 1 base and J by 5 bases. CDR1 and CDR2 (germline): SGHVS, FQNEAQ. For the CDR3, the DNA is TGTGCCAGCAGCTTAGGTGGGGCAGGGGGCTATCAGCCCCAGCATTTT. Translating it yields CASSLGGAGGYQPQHF. The whole variable domain, remainder taken from reference TRBV7-8 and TRBJ1-5, is GAGVSQSPRYKVAKRGQDVALRCDPISGHVSLFWYQQALGQGPEFLTYFQNEAQLDKSGLPSDRFFAERPEGSVSTLKIQRTQQEDSAVYLCASSLGGAGGYQPQHFGDGTRLSIL.

The V call is TRBV18, the J call TRBJ1-2; D is uncertain. This CDR3 is 14 amino acids long. Germline lookup yields CDR1 KGHSH and CDR2 LQKENI. Trimming took 3 bases from V and 2 from J, leaving 10 bases between them. CDR3 sequence reads: CASSPLDGNYGYTF. The CDR3 DNA reads as TGTGCCAGCTCACCCTTGGACGGAAACTATGGCTACACCTTC.

In this sample, this clone turned up once. The chain is built from TRBV6-5 and TRBJ1-4; 11 bases fit TRBD1. The germline CDR1 and CDR2 sequences are MNHEY and SVGAGI. J was trimmed by 3 bases and V by 6 bases; bases with no gene match: 3. The CDR3 is made up of 15 amino acids. This chain's CDR3 is CASRGQGVSNEKLFF. The CDR3, as DNA: TGTGCCAGCAGGGGACAGGGGGTTTCTAATGAAAAACTGTTTTTT.

V and J are TRBV6-5 and TRBJ2-7, with D unclear. This CDR3 is 15 amino acids long. V shed 0 bases and J shed 1 base, with 10 bases lying between them. Germline loops: CDR1 MNHEY, CDR2 SVGAGI. CDR3: CASSYSTSGSYEQYF. In nucleotides, the CDR3 is TGTGCCAGCAGTTACTCCACGTCTGGTTCCTACGAGCAGTACTTC.

The chain carries TRBV5-1 and TRBJ2-2; the D is unclear. The CDR3 totals 16 residues. CDR1 and CDR2 from the germline V gene are SGHRS and YFSETQ. V was cut by 0 bases and J by 1 base, with 10 bases left in between. As DNA, the CDR3 is TGCGCCAGCAGCTTGGGTCTGGCGGTGAACACCGGGGAGCTGTTTTTT. Encoded protein: CASSLGLAVNTGELFF.

The V call is TRBV18, the J call TRBJ2-3, with D unresolved. The V gene lost 5 bases and the J gene lost 6 bases, with 12 bases spanning the gap. The CDR3 is made up of 13 amino acids. Germline lookup yields CDR1 KGHSH and CDR2 LQKENI. The CDR3 protein is CASSSTSGDTQYF. For the CDR3, the DNA is TGTGCCAGCTCATCCACGTCAGGCGATACGCAGTATTTT.

The rearrangement joins TRBV5-1 to TRBJ1-4; 8 nucleotides align to TRBD1. Looked up from germline, CDR1 is SGHRS and CDR2 is YFSETQ. The CDR3 has 15 residues. J lost 8 bases, V lost 3 bases, and 9 bases had no gene match. CDR3 coding DNA: TGCGCCAGCAGCTGGAACCCGGGACAGGCAGAAAAACTGTTTTTT. Translation gives CASSWNPGQAEKLFF.

Comments on this clone: A read error may account for a junction end that differs from germline. This sequence joins TRBV7-7 and TRBJ2-7; the match to TRBD1 covers 10 bases. The CDR3 runs 15 residues. Germline CDR1 and CDR2: SSHAT and FNYEAQ (reference sequence). CDR3 sequence (DNA): TGTGCTAGCAGCTTGGGGACAGGGGTCTCCTACGAGCAGTACTTC. It translates to CASSLGTGVSYEQYF.

The J gene is TRBJ1-1, the V gene TRBV7-9; D is uncertain. V was clipped by 4 bases and J by 1 base, with 22 bases between them. The CDR3 runs to 18 residues. Germline V gene data show CDR1 as SEHNR and CDR2 as FQNEAQ (reference sequence). As DNA, the CDR3 is TGTGCCAGCAGCTCTCCAAGCCACACGGCGCTCCCGAACACTGAAGCTTTCTTT. Translated: CASSSPSHTALPNTEAFF.

J is TRBJ1-2 and V is TRBV11-2; D is unresolved. V dropped 5 bases and J dropped 6 bases, with 13 bases sitting between them. The length of the CDR3 is 13 residues. The germline V gene has CDR1 SGHAT and CDR2 FQNNGV. As DNA, the CDR3 is TGTGCCAGCAGCCAATGGCGCCGAGATGGCTACACCTTC. Translated: CASSQWRRDGYTF.

This chain links TRBV5-1 with TRBJ2-1, with 11 positions matching TRBD2. The CDR3 extends over 16 amino acids. Unmatched junction bases numbered 4, after V lost 0 bases and J lost 5 bases. The germline V gene encodes CDR1 SGHRS and CDR2 YFSETQ. CDR3 coding DNA: TGCGCCAGCAGCTTGGAGGGGACTAGCGGCAACAATGAGCAGTTCTTC. This translates into CASSLEGTSGNNEQFF.